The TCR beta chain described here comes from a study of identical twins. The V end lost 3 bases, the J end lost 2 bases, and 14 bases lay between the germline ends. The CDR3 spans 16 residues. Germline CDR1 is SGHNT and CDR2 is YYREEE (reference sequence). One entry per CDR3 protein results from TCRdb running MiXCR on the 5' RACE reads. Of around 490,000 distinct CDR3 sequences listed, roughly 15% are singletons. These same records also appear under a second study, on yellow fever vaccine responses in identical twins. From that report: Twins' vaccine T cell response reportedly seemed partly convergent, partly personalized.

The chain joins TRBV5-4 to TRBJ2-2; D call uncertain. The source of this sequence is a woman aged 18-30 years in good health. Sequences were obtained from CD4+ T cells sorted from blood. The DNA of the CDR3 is TGTGCCAGCAGCTCGTATGGGGTAGCAAACACCGGGGAGCTGTTTTTT. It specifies CASSSYGVANTGELFF.